This T cell receptor beta chain was identified during a study of early stage breast cancer tumors. Overall study: About 80% of the 16 invasive tumors were ER+, PR+ and HER2-.

Study-level results: Functional markers like CD4, CD8 and FOXP3 were missed in bulk sequencing.

Clones were read by immunoSEQ multiplex PCR, and TCRdb kept only the in-frame ones, dropping some. The sample consists of 45,000 to 60,000 clones, roughly four fifths of them appearing once. Concerning this clone: What it binds is not known.

CDR1 is SGHNT, CDR2 YYREEE, per germline (reference sequence). CDR3 length equals 14 residues. The germline V and J ends were trimmed by 0 bases and 1 base, with 7 bases remaining between them. The specimen was blood. The chain combines TRBV5-4 with TRBJ1-1; D is unresolved. This TCR derives from a person aged 45 to 60 with breast cancer. The CDR3 DNA sequence: TGTGCCAGCAGCTTGGCTCCAGAGAACACTGAAGCTTTCTTT. Protein product: CASSLAPENTEAFF.